Listed below are T cell receptor beta chains from one sample, sequenced in a study of cytomegalovirus exposure and HLA in healthy donors. Data came from immunoSEQ multiplex PCR; TCRdb stores just in-frame clones and leaves some out. The sample includes 170,000 or so clones, more than 65% of them seen just once. The sequencing input was PBMCs. Receptor source: a woman between 50 and 59 years old in good health and CMV-seronegative. The CDR3 runs from the conserved cysteine through the conserved F or W. Each record gives: D gene, clone size, V gene, J gene, CDR3 DNA, CDR3 protein. The D gene is left open where the match is weak. Part of the rows lack a size; the others show once, few, many or a class for expanded clones.

NA	NA	TRBV19	TRBJ2-1	TGTGCCAGTAGTAAAACAGGGTACCCCTACAATGAGCAGTTCTTC	CASSKTGYPYNEQFF
TRBD1	NA	TRBV19	TRBJ2-7	TGTGCCAGTAGTACCCAGGGGGTCGAGCAGTACTTC	CASSTQGVEQYF
TRBD2	NA	TRBV13	TRBJ2-7	TGTGCCAGCAGCTACCCTAGCGGGAGTTACGAGCAGTACTTC	CASSYPSGSYEQYF
NA	few	TRBV2	TRBJ1-4	TGTGCCAGCAAAATTTCCCTGAATGAAAAACTGTTTTTT	CASKISLNEKLFF
NA	NA	TRBV28	TRBJ1-2	TGTGCCAGCAGTTTACGTCGACTCTACACCTTC	CASSLRRLYTF
NA	NA	TRBV30	TRBJ2-3	TGTGCCTGCATCCTGGGCGCCGGCGCAGATACGCAGTATTTT	CACILGAGADTQYF
NA	NA	TRBV6-5	TRBJ1-4	TGTGCCAGCAGTTACTCCTCACGGGCAACTAATGAAAAACTGTTTTTT	CASSYSSRATNEKLFF
NA	NA	TRBV10-2	TRBJ1-1	TGCGCCAGCAGGCCCAACAGGGTGGGCACTGAAGCTTTCTTT	CASRPNRVGTEAFF
NA	few	TRBV28	TRBJ1-1	TGTGCCAGCAAGGACACATGGAACACTGAAGCTTTCTTT	CASKDTWNTEAFF
NA	NA	TRBV11-2	TRBJ2-1	TGTGCCAGCAGCTTAGTCGGACTCCTCCAAAATGAGCAGTTCTTC	CASSLVGLLQNEQFF
NA	NA	TRBV5-4	TRBJ2-5	TGTGCCAGCAGCGTCGTCCGGGGGAGTCAAGAGACCCAGTACTTC	CASSVVRGSQETQYF
NA	NA	TRBV19	TRBJ1-2	TGTGCCAGTAGTTACAGGGCTAACTATGGCTACACCTTC	CASSYRANYGYTF
NA	NA	TRBV28	TRBJ1-2	TGTGCCAGCAGTTTAGGGGGGGGCGGCTACACCTTC	CASSLGGGGYTF
NA	once	TRBV12-1	TRBJ2-1	TGTGCCAGCAGCTTTGTGGGAGGCTGGGTTTCTAGTAATGAGCAGTTCTTC	CASSFVGGWVSSNEQFF
NA	NA	TRBV7-2	TRBJ2-6	TGTGCCAGCAGCTTTCGATCCGGGAGCTCTGGGGCCAACGTCCTGACTTTC	CASSFRSGSSGANVLTF
TRBD1	NA	TRBV7-8	TRBJ2-7	TGTGCCAGCAGCCCTGGACAGGGTAGAATCTCCTACGAGCAGTACTTC	CASSPGQGRISYEQYF
TRBD1	NA	TRBV6-5	TRBJ1-2	TGTGCCAGCAGTGTGGGACAGAGAAACTATGGCTACACCTTC	CASSVGQRNYGYTF
TRBD2	NA	TRBV2	TRBJ2-2	TGTGCCAGCGGAGGACTAGCGGGCAACACCGGGGAGCTGTTTTTT	CASGGLAGNTGELFF